This TCR beta chain stems from a study of T cell responses to AZD1222 COVID-19 vaccine. Study results and caveats: Repertoires were collected only later (after the peak T cell response had occurred). White British donors predominated, females outnumbered males, and clonal diversity was possibly underestimated. Nearly half of spike-specific TCRs reportedly target variant regions that are unmutated in the B.1.351 and B.1.1.7 variants.

Of note for this clone: Its target is not known.

Trimming took 0 bases from V and 2 from J, leaving 19 bases between them. This CDR3 region has 19 residues. Germline lookup yields CDR1 LNHNV and CDR2 YYDKDF (reference sequence). Profiled with immunoSEQ multiplex PCR; TCRdb holds only in-frame clones, not every one. This table has about 120,000 clones, 91% appearing once. This receptor was obtained from an adult in good health. This chain joins TRBV15 and TRBJ1-4, with a tentative D call TRBD1 (6 bases). Sample: peripheral blood, taken on day 0 of AZD1222 vaccination. The CDR3 nucleotides read TGTGCCACCAGCAGAGATGGGAGGGGGATCCGATTTACTAATGAAAAACTGTTTTTT. The encoded protein is CATSRDGRGIRFTNEKLFF.